This T cell receptor (beta chain) was profiled in a study of regulatory T cells in long-lasting Graves disease. Time point described: persistent/refractory GD, antithyroid drugs over 5 years with positive TRAb. With RNA extracted from PBMCs as input, the TCR library was made. This clonotype was recorded many times. The germline V gene has CDR1 SQVTM and CDR2 ANQGSEA. The CDR3 totals 12 residues. V was pared by 4 bases and J by 2 bases, with 8 bases between. HTBI primers from iRepertoire and Arm-PCR of CDR3 regions yielded the TCR beta libraries. TCRdb reanalysed the multiplex PCR reads using MiXCR and keeps one entry per CDR3 protein. The repertoire holds some 340,000 distinct CDR3 sequences, with less than 30% as singletons.

Sequencing used peripheral blood mononuclear cells (PBMCs), obtained when the disease was refractory, from a patient treated with antithyroid drugs. The chain recombines TRBV29-1 with TRBJ2-5; D might be TRBD2 (6 bases). The sequence came from a woman aged 35 to 49 with Graves disease. CDR3 DNA: TGCAGCGTTGCGGAGGGGCAAGAGACCCAGTACTTC. This translates into CSVAEGQETQYF.